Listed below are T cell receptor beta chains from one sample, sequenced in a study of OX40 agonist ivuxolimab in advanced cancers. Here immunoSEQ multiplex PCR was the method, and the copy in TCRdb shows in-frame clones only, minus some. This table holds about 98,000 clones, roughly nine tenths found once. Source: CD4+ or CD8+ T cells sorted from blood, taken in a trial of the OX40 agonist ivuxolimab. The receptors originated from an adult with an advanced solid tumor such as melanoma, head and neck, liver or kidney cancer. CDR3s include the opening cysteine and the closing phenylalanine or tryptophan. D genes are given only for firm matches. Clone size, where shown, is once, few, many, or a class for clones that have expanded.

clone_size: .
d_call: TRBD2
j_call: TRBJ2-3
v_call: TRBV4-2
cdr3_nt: TGTGCCAGCAGCCAAGACCCCGCTAGCGGAGGGAGGACAGATACGCAGTATTTT
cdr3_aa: CASSQDPASGGRTDTQYF

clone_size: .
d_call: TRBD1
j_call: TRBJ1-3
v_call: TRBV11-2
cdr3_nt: TGTGCCAGCAGCGCGGGGACAGGCTTTGGAAACACCATATATTTT
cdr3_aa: CASSAGTGFGNTIYF

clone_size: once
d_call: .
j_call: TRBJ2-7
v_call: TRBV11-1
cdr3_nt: TGTGCCAGCAGCCCCCGAGGCGGAGTCTATGGGGAGCAGTACTTC
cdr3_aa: CASSPRGGVYGEQYF

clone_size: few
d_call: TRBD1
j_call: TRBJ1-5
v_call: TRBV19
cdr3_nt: TGTGCCAGTACGGGACAGGGCAATCAGCCCCAGCATTTT
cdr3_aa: CASTGQGNQPQHF

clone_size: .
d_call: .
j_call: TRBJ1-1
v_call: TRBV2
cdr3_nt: TGTGCCAGCAGTGAAGCCGGCGGGGCGATGAACACTGAAGCTTTCTTT
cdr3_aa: CASSEAGGAMNTEAFF

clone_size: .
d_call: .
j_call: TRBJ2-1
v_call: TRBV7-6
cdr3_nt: TGTGCCAGCAGCTCCCAGGGAGGGACAGAGCAGTTCTTC
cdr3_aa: CASSSQGGTEQFF

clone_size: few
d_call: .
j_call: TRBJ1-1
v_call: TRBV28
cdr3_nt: TGTGCCAGCAGTCCGCCGGGGACTAACACTGAAGCTTTCTTT
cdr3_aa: CASSPPGTNTEAFF

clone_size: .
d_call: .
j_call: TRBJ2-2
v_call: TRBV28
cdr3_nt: TGTGCCAGCAGGGGGTCGAACACCGGGGAGCTGTTTTTT
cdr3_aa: CASRGSNTGELFF

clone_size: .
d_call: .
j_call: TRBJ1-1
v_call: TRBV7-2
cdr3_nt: TGTGCCAGCAGTAGCCCAGGGGCCGCCGTAGCTTTCTTT
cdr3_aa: CASSSPGAAVAFF

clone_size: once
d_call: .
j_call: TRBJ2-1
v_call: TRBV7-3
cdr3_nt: TGTGCCAGCAGCCCAAACGGGGTTGGGCAGTTCTTC
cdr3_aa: CASSPNGVGQFF

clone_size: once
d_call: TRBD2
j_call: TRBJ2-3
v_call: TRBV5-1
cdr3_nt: TGCGCCAGCAGCTTCGGACTAGCGGGCACAGATACGCAGTATTTT
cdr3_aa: CASSFGLAGTDTQYF

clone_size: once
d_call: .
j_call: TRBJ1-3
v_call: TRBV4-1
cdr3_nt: TGCGCCAGCAGCCAAGATCCAGGGACTGGAAACACCATATATTTT
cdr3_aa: CASSQDPGTGNTIYF

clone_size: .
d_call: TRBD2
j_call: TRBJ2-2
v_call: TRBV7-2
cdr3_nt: TGTGCCAGCAGCTTGGGACCCGGGACTAGCGGCACCGGGGAGCTGTTTTTT
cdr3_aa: CASSLGPGTSGTGELFF

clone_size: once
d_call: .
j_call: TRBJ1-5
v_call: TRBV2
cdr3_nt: TGTGCCAGCAGTTACACACAAATCGGGAGCAATCAGCCCCAGCATTTT
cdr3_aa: CASSYTQIGSNQPQHF

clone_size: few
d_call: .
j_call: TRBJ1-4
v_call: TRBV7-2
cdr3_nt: TGTGCCAGCAGCCTTGAGAGTGGACTGTTTTTT
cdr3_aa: CASSLESGLFF

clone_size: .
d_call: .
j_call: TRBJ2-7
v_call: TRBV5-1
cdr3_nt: TGCGCCAGCAGCCCCCCGGGACGCGGATACGAGCAGTACTTC
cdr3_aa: CASSPPGRGYEQYF

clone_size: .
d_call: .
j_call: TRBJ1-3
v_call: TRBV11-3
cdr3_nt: TGTGCCAGCAGCTTAGACAGCTCTGGAAACACCATATATTTT
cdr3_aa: CASSLDSSGNTIYF

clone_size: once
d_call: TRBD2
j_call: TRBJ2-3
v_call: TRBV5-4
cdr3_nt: TGTGCCAGCAGCCCGAGGACTAGCGGGAGAGATACGCAGTATTTT
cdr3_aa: CASSPRTSGRDTQYF

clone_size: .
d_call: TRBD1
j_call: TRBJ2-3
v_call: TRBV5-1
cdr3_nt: TGCGCCAGCAGCTTGGAAGGCAGGGGGTCAGATACGCAGTATTTT
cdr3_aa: CASSLEGRGSDTQYF

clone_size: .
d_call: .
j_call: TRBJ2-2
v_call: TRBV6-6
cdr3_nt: TGTGCCAGCAGTGACCGGACAAGAATGCTGTTTTTT
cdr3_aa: CASSDRTRMLFF

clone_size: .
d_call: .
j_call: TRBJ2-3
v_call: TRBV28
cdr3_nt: TGTGCCAGCAGTTTGGGGGGGCTAAGCACAGATACGCAGTATTTT
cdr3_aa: CASSLGGLSTDTQYF

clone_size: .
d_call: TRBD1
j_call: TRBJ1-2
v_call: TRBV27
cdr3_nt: TGTGCCACCCGGGTCGAGGGGGCGTTTGGCTACACCTTC
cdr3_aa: CATRVEGAFGYTF

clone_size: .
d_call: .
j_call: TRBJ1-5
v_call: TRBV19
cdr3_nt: TGTGCCAGTAGTCCAGGTCTCTTGGGCAATCAGCCCCAGCATTTT
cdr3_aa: CASSPGLLGNQPQHF

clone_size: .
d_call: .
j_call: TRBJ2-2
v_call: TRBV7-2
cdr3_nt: TGTGCCAGCAGCTTATATGCCGGGGAGCTGTTTTTT
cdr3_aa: CASSLYAGELFF

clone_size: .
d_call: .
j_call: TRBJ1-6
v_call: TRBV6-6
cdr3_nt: TGTGCCAGCAGCGCTCAGGGAGCCTATAATTCACCCCTCCACTTT
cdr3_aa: CASSAQGAYNSPLHF

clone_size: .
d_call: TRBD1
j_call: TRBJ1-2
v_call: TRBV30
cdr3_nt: TGTGCCTGGAGTGGGGGTAAAGGGGGCAGTGGCTACACCTTC
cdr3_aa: CAWSGGKGGSGYTF